The 17 T cell receptor beta chains below all came from one sample that was sequenced in a study of breast tumors, draining lymph nodes, adjacent tissues (dated by TCRdb to 2015 to 2016). The axillary draining lymph nodes of breast cancer patients were the source of the lymph node samples. The protocol used for the library was multiplex PCR. Sequencing was carried out with an Illumina HiSeq 2000. TCRdb itself trimmed the public reads at Q25 with fastp, ran MiXCR and retained productive beta chains. Identical CDR3 proteins give one entry, which carries the most common genes and DNA. This sample comprises under 250,000 distinct CDR3 sequences, approximately 31% of them detected only once. The top ten clonotypes cover over 1.1% of the sample. Sequenced material: axillary lymph node tissue. The receptors stem from a female donor with breast cancer. Some clones in this sample may be carry-over from other donors' samples.

This clonotype was picked up many times. The chain recombines TRBV19 with TRBJ2-5; D ambiguous. V gave up 4 bases and J gave up 4 bases, with 16 bases separating them. Looked up from germline, CDR1 is LNHDA and CDR2 is SQIVND (reference sequence). The CDR3 contains 15 residues. For the CDR3, the DNA is TGTGCCAGTAGTAAAGCGACCCCGGCGGCAGAGACCCAGTACTTC. Translated: CASSKATPAAETQYF.

The table lists this clonotype with many counts. V usage is TRBV12-3 or TRBV12-4 and J usage is TRBJ1-6, with D possibly being TRBD1 (5 bases). CDR3 length equals 15 residues. With 5 bases removed from V and 6 bases from J, the gap between germline ends came to 14 bases. DNA of the CDR3: TGTGCCAGCAGTCCGGCGGGGGGTTTTAATTCACCCCTCCACTTT. Protein: CASSPAGGFNSPLHF.

The V call is TRBV7-3, the J call TRBJ1-1, with D uncertain. The CDR3 spans 13 residues. The V gene lost 6 bases and the J gene lost 7 bases, with 15 bases spanning the gap. The germline CDR1 and CDR2 sequences are SGHTA and FQGTGA. The CDR3 DNA sequence: TGTGCCAGCAGTCCCTCCCCCGGCCTTGAAGCTTTCTTT. This gives the protein CASSPSPGLEAFF. Full variable domain (missing parts from reference TRBV7-3 and TRBJ1-1): GAGVSQTPSNKVTEKGKYVELRCDPISGHTALYWYRQSLGQGPEFLIYFQGTGAADDSGLPNDRFFAVRPEGSVSTLKIQRTERGDSAVYLCASSPSPGLEAFFGQGTRLTVV.

The chain is built from TRBV15 and TRBJ1-5, with TRBD1 matching over 12 bases. The CDR3 spans 17 residues. The V and J ends lost 7 bases and 1 base, in that order; junction bases with no gene match: 8. CDR1 and CDR2 from the germline V gene are LNHNV and YYDKDF (reference sequence). The CDR3 nucleotides read TGTGCCACCAAAGGGGACAGGGGGCTTCTGAGCAATCAGCCCCAGCATTTT. It translates to CATKGDRGLLSNQPQHF. The full variable domain, its missing parts supplied by reference TRBV15 and TRBJ1-5, is DAMVIQNPRYQVTQFGKPVTLSCSQTLNHNVMYWYQQKSSQAPKLLFHYYDKDFNNEADTPDNFQSRRPNTSFCFLDIRSPGLGDTAMYLCATKGDRGLLSNQPQHFGDGTRLSIL.

This clonotype was counted many times. The rearrangement uses TRBV4-2 and TRBJ2-7; the match to TRBD1 covers 7 bases. The CDR3 totals 16 residues. V trimming: 1 base; J trimming: 0 bases; junction bases outside the gene matches: 6. The germline V gene has CDR1 LGHNA and CDR2 YNFKEQ. This chain's CDR3 is CASSQARQGRSYEQYF. CDR3 bases: TGTGCCAGCAGCCAAGCCCGACAGGGCCGCTCCTACGAGCAGTACTTC.

This clonotype was detected once. A read error may be the cause here, since a much bigger clone is one base away. The chain has TRBV6-6 and TRBJ1-5; no reliable D call. The CDR3 loop spans 15 amino acids. The V and J ends lost 6 bases and 9 bases respectively, with 21 bases between them. The germline gives CDR1 MNHNY, CDR2 SVGAGI (reference sequence). The CDR3 loop is CASSSTPGFSSPQHF. The CDR3 DNA reads TGTGCCAGCAGCTCCACCCCGGGGTTCTCATCGCCCCAGCATTTT.

There are a few counts of this clonotype. This clone may be a read error of a much larger clone one base away. The gene calls are TRBV4-3 and TRBJ2-3; TRBD2 agrees at 8 bases. CDR1 and CDR2 (germline): LGHNA, YSLEER. This CDR3 is built from 15 residues. The ends lost 8 bases at V and 5 bases at J; junction bases unmatched: 12. This CDR3 reads CASGLAASGGDTQYF. CDR3 DNA: TGCGCCAGCGGCCTAGCGGCCAGCGGGGGAGATACGCAGTATTTT.

The table lists this clonotype with a few counts. A much larger clone is a single base away; this may be a read error. The chain is built from TRBV20-1 and TRBJ2-7; D is undetermined. CDR1 and CDR2 from the germline V gene are DFQATT and SNEGSKA (reference sequence). The CDR3 covers 13 residues. In DNA form, the CDR3 reads TGCAGTGCTAGTGGCCAAAGGAGCTACGCGCAGTACTTC. Its protein is CSASGQRSYAQYF.

This clonotype was picked up many times. The chain has TRBV11-2 and TRBJ2-1, with TRBD2 matching over 7 bases. The CDR3 runs to 16 residues. Germline loops: CDR1 SGHAT, CDR2 FQNNGV. The J segment lost 5 bases and the V segment lost 3 bases, leaving 10 bases of the junction unmatched. Written as DNA, the CDR3 is TGTGCCAGCAGCTTTCAGATTTCTAGCGGAGACAATGAGCAGTTCTTC. Its translation is CASSFQISSGDNEQFF.

This clonotype has a count of ten or more. V is TRBV5-1 and J is TRBJ2-7; D is undetermined. Between the trimmed V and J ends, which lost 5 bases and 0 bases, there was a span of 9 bases. The CDR3 is 13 residues long. The V gene's germline CDR1 is SGHRS and CDR2 YFSETQ. DNA for the CDR3: TGCGCCAGCAGGGCAGGCGCCTCCTACGAGCAGTACTTC. Translating it yields CASRAGASYEQYF.

The chain has TRBV5-1 and TRBJ2-2; TRBD1 or TRBD2 may be the D gene (5 bases each). The CDR3 extends over 14 amino acids. The V gene's germline CDR1 is SGHRS and CDR2 YFSETQ. V lost 0 bases to trimming and J lost 7 bases, with 10 bases between them. The CDR3 DNA reads as TGCGCCAGCAGCTTGGAATGGGGGTTCGGGGAGCTGTTTTTT. Protein product: CASSLEWGFGELFF.

This clonotype was seen ten or more times. The chain combines TRBV5-1 with TRBJ2-2; D uncertain. Germline V gene sequence: CDR1 SGHRS, CDR2 YFSETQ. V was pared by 1 base and J by 4 bases, with 5 bases between. This CDR3 is 13 amino acids long. CDR3 region: CASSLSLTGELFF. In nucleotides, the CDR3 is TGCGCCAGCAGCTTGAGCCTCACCGGGGAGCTGTTTTTT.

This clonotype was detected ten times or more. The chain employs TRBV7-2 and TRBJ2-2; the D is unclear. The V gene's germline CDR1 is SGHTA and CDR2 FQGNSA. This CDR3 contains 13 residues. V was shortened by 1 base and J by 7 bases, with 7 bases between the two germline ends. CDR3 region: CASSLVAVGELFF. The DNA of the CDR3 is TGTGCCAGCAGCTTAGTTGCTGTCGGGGAGCTGTTTTTT.

This clonotype was seen many times. The genes are TRBV14 and TRBJ2-1, with a tentative D call TRBD1 (5 bases). The CDR3 consists of 16 residues. Per germline, CDR1 SGHDN and CDR2 FVKESK. V lost 3 bases, J lost 2 bases, and 14 bases lay in between. The CDR3 spells CASSHLRDSTYNEQFF. The CDR3 DNA reads as TGTGCCAGCAGCCACCTCAGGGATTCGACCTACAATGAGCAGTTCTTC. Complete variable domain (other parts from reference TRBV14 and TRBJ2-1): EAGVTQFPSHSVIEKGQTVTLRCDPISGHDNLYWYRRVMGKEIKFLLHFVKESKQDESGMPNNRFLAERTGGTYSTLKVQPAELEDSGVYFCASSHLRDSTYNEQFFGPGTRLTVL.

This clonotype was found a few times. This could be a read error, since a much larger clone is one nucleotide away. J is TRBJ2-3 and V is TRBV18, with 7 bases matching TRBD2. The CDR3 consists of 15 residues. CDR1 KGHSH and CDR2 LQKENI come from the germline V gene. CDR3: CASSPGRGVTGTQYF. The CDR3, as DNA: TGTGCCAGCTCACCAGGACGGGGGGTTACAGGTACGCAGTATTTT.

This clonotype came up many times. The rearrangement uses TRBV20-1 and TRBJ2-5; a weak D match, TRBD1 (6 bases). This CDR3 spans 14 amino acids. Germline V CDR1 and CDR2: DFQATT, SNEGSKA (reference sequence). V lost 2 bases, J lost 4 bases, and 14 bases lay in between. This chain's CDR3 is CSARQLTGLETQYF. The CDR3 region has the DNA TGCAGTGCTAGACAACTCACAGGGTTAGAGACCCAGTACTTC.

The chain has TRBV12-3 or TRBV12-4 and TRBJ2-3; 8 bases match TRBD2. The CDR3 has 18 amino acids. V shed 6 bases, J shed 3 bases, and the junction held 17 bases outside the gene matches. The CDR3 bases are TGTGCCAGCAGCCTACCGCGCCCAGCGGGAGTCCAAACAGATACGCAGTATTTT. This translates into CASSLPRPAGVQTDTQYF.